Listed here are 9 T cell receptor beta chains from one sample, sequenced in a study of cytomegalovirus exposure and HLA in healthy donors. Primers: 60 Vbeta forward and 13 Jbeta reverse. Profiling relied on immunoSEQ multiplex PCR, and the TCRdb table lists in-frame clones only, not all of them. Of about 170,000 clones in the sample, around four fifths were seen once. The specimen was PBMCs. The receptors stem from a woman aged 45-65 years in good health and CMV-seropositive.

The rearrangement uses TRBV18 and TRBJ2-7; 8 bases align to TRBD1. CDR1 and CDR2 (germline): KGHSH, LQKENI. The trim removed 5 bases at V and 4 bases at J, leaving 4 bases unmatched. The CDR3 consists of 13 residues. CDR3 nucleotides: TGTGCCAGCTCATCGGACAGGGAGTACGAGCAGTACTTC. Amino acids: CASSSDREYEQYF. Filled out from reference TRBV18 and TRBJ2-7, the complete variable domain reads NAGVMQNPRHLVRRRGQEARLRCSPMKGHSHVYWYRQLPEEGLKFMVYLQKENIIDESGMPKERFSAEFPKEGPSILRIQQVVRGDSAAYFCASSSDREYEQYFGPGTRLTVT.

The genes are TRBV5-1 and TRBJ1-2, with D possibly being TRBD1 (6 bases). Trimming shortened V by 6 bases and J by 7 bases, and 16 bases separated the two germline ends. Germline loops: CDR1 SGHRS, CDR2 YFSETQ. This CDR3 is 13 amino acids long. In nucleotides, the CDR3 is TGCGCCAGCACCAATGACAGGATTCGTGGCTACACCTTC. This encodes CASTNDRIRGYTF.

The chain uses TRBV5-4 and TRBJ2-7; D perhaps matches TRBD1 (6 bases). Germline assignment: CDR1 SGHNT and CDR2 YYREEE (reference sequence). V was cut by 2 bases and J by 2 bases, with 11 bases left in between. The CDR3 contains 14 residues. The CDR3 nucleotides read TGTGCCAGCAGCTTTCCGGGACAAGCCTACGAGCAGTACTTC. It specifies CASSFPGQAYEQYF.

The chain has TRBV25-1 and TRBJ1-2; TRBD1 agrees at 8 bases. Germline V gene lookup returns CDR1 MGHDK and CDR2 SYGVNS. The CDR3 is 16 residues long. The V and J ends lost 2 bases and 5 bases, in that order; junction bases with no gene match: 10. CDR3 residues: CASSEALLDRGYGYTF. The CDR3 nucleotides are TGTGCCAGCAGTGAAGCCCTCTTAGACAGGGGTTATGGCTACACCTTC.

This sequence joins TRBV19 and TRBJ2-1; TRBD2 is a possible D gene (5 bases). Trimming shortened V by 3 bases and J by 7 bases, and 10 bases separated the two germline ends. CDR3 length: 13 amino acids. CDR1 is LNHDA and CDR2 is SQIVND in the germline V gene (reference sequence). The CDR3 DNA sequence: TGTGCCAGTAGTATTCCTAGCACGAATGAGCAGTTCTTC. Translation gives CASSIPSTNEQFF.

This sequence joins TRBV6-6 and TRBJ2-7; 10 positions match TRBD2. The junction had 2 bases not matched to a gene; V was cut back by 6 bases and J by 3 bases. This CDR3 contains 13 residues. Germline CDR1 reads MNHNY; CDR2 reads SVGAGI (reference sequence). The CDR3 spells CASRASGSYEQYF. The CDR3 DNA is TGTGCCAGCAGAGCTAGCGGGAGCTACGAGCAGTACTTC.

The V call is TRBV19, the J call TRBJ1-6; possibly TRBD1 for D (5 bases). Germline CDR1 reads LNHDA; CDR2 reads SQIVND (reference sequence). The CDR3 covers 14 residues. The V end lost 4 bases, the J end lost 7 bases, and 11 bases lay between the germline ends. Here the CDR3 DNA reads TGTGCCAGTAGTAGCGGGACGGTAAATTCACCCCTCCACTTT. Its translation is CASSSGTVNSPLHF.

The V call is TRBV14, the J call TRBJ1-1; D is perhaps TRBD1 (5 bases). Germline loops: CDR1 SGHDN, CDR2 FVKESK. CDR3 length: 15 residues. Trimming stripped 2 bases from V and 6 bases from J, with 16 bases between. As DNA, the CDR3 is TGTGCCAGCAGCCAATCAAGGGCCAGGGAGGCTGAAGCTTTCTTT. Encoded protein: CASSQSRAREAEAFF.

This chain uses TRBV9 with TRBJ2-5; TRBD1 is a possible D gene (5 bases). The germline V and J ends were trimmed by 6 bases and 1 base, with 13 bases remaining between them. The CDR3 is 14 residues long. Germline CDR1 reads SGDLS; CDR2 reads YYNGEE. Here the CDR3 DNA reads TGTGCCAGCAATTCAGGGCCTGCCCAAGAGACCCAGTACTTC. Translation gives CASNSGPAQETQYF.